Listed here are 8 T cell receptor beta chains from one sample, sequenced in a study of regulatory T cells in long-lasting Graves disease (dated by TCRdb to the early 2020s). Library preparation was by multiplex PCR. Sequencing instrument: Illumina HiSeq 4000. iRepertoire HTBI primers and Arm-PCR amplification of CDR3 regions were used to construct TCR beta libraries. The public reads were quality trimmed at Q25 with fastp and then assembled into clones with MiXCR by TCRdb, keeping productive beta chains. When rows share a CDR3 protein, they turn into one entry using the most common DNA and genes. The sample contains some 420,000 distinct CDR3 sequences, about 20% of them found a single time. The top ten clones comprise around 13% of the sample. This specimen's time point label, interpreted: persistent/refractory GD, antithyroid drugs over 5 years with positive TRAb. For both TCR sequencing and RNA sequencing, RNA was extracted from PBMCs using TRIzol.

This material consisted of peripheral blood mononuclear cells (PBMCs), taken when the disease was refractory, from a patient treated with antithyroid drugs. These receptor sequences come from a female donor with Graves disease.

The sample holds a few counts of this clonotype. This rearrangement joins TRBV11-3 to TRBJ1-6, with 10 bases identical to TRBD1. The germline CDR1 and CDR2 sequences are SGHNT and YENEEA. The CDR3 sequence is 15 residues long. After removal of 4 bases from V and 10 bases from J, the junction contained 7 bases not matched to a gene. The CDR3 spells CASSYMTGGESPLHF. CDR3 coding DNA: TGTGCCAGCAGCTATATGACAGGGGGCGAATCACCCCTCCACTTT.

V is TRBV16 and J is TRBJ1-5; D call uncertain. Germline V gene data show CDR1 as KGHSY and CDR2 as FQNENV. The CDR3 spans 13 residues. Between the trimmed V and J ends, which lost 3 bases and 11 bases, there was a span of 14 bases. CDR3 sequence reads: CASSQYDAGAQHF. CDR3 coding DNA: TGTGCCAGCAGCCAGTATGATGCGGGTGCCCAGCATTTT.

This clonotype occurred a few times. The chain couples TRBV20-1 to TRBJ2-7; 11 positions agree with TRBD2. This CDR3 is 15 amino acids long. The V segment lost 5 bases and the J segment 3 bases; nucleotides outside the gene matches: 9. Germline assignment: CDR1 DFQATT and CDR2 SNEGSKA (reference sequence). CDR3 DNA: TGCAGTGCTCGTAGACTAGCGGGGTACTACTACGAGCAGTACTTC. Amino acid sequence: CSARRLAGYYYEQYF.

The chain joins TRBV19 to TRBJ1-1; D unclear. The CDR3 loop spans 13 amino acids. V shed 4 bases and J shed 4 bases, with 10 bases lying between them. Germline V gene data show CDR1 as LNHDA and CDR2 as SQIVND (reference sequence). CDR3 in DNA: TGTGCCAGTAGTACGGGGAGCTTCACTGAAGCTTTCTTT. Translation: CASSTGSFTEAFF.

This clonotype came up many times. The chain employs TRBV11-2 and TRBJ1-1, with 7 bases identical to TRBD1. The CDR3 spans 13 residues. With V trimmed by 5 bases and J by 6 bases, 6 bases remained unmatched. Germline V CDR1 and CDR2: SGHAT, FQNNGV. CDR3 in amino acids: CASSHTGAAEAFF. CDR3 DNA sequence: TGTGCCAGCAGCCATACAGGGGCGGCTGAAGCTTTCTTT.

Ten or more counts support this clonotype. The CDR3 is CASSSITGGEAFF. The CDR3 DNA follows: TGTGCCAGCAGTTCCATAACAGGGGGTGAAGCTTTCTTT. The V and J genes are TRBV28 and TRBJ1-1; 8 bases are a match to TRBD1. The germline V gene encodes CDR1 MDHEN and CDR2 SYDVKM. This CDR3 is 13 amino acids long. With 4 bases clipped from V and 7 bases from J, the junction kept 5 bases outside the gene matches.

This clonotype showed up many times. This sequence joins TRBV6-1 and TRBJ2-2, with 9 bases lining up with TRBD1. This CDR3 contains 15 residues. From germline, CDR1 is MNHNS and CDR2 SASEGT. V lost 6 bases, J lost 4 bases, and 6 bases stayed unmatched. Here the CDR3 DNA reads TGTGCCAGCAGCAACAGGGGGCGACGCACCGGGGAGCTGTTTTTT. Residues: CASSNRGRRTGELFF.

This chain links TRBV30 with TRBJ1-1; no firm D call. The CDR3 is 14 amino acids. CDR1 and CDR2 from the germline V gene are GTSNPN and SVGIG (reference sequence). The V end was cut by 4 bases, the J end by 5 bases, with 17 bases between. The CDR3 bases are TGTGCCTGGATCCCCATCGGGGAGAGGACTGAAGCTTTCTTT. Protein: CAWIPIGERTEAFF.